Listed below are T cell receptor beta chains from one sample, sequenced in a study of cytomegalovirus exposure and HLA in healthy donors. Libraries were prepared by immunoSEQ multiplex PCR; TCRdb keeps only in-frame clonotypes and omits some of them. This sample has some 200,000 clones, with 70% to 80% found just once. Specimen: PBMCs. Receptors originate from a woman aged 60-70 years in good health and CMV-seropositive. Each CDR3 is given with its conserved first and last residue. Fields, in order: D gene, V gene, CDR3 protein. A D gene is named only where the DNA matches it firmly.

TRBD1,TRBV10-1,CASSEGTGIYGYTF
.,TRBV19,CASRQGLFNTEAFF
.,TRBV2,CASSPSSGANVLTF
.,TRBV2,CASIREPGELFF
TRBD2,TRBV5-6,CASSSVAGGYEQYF
.,TRBV10-2,CASSEEYQPQHF
.,TRBV6-6,CASSLAPEVYGYTF
.,TRBV5-4,CASSLEGGKGTEAFF
.,TRBV5-1,CASSTGLTSGANVLTF
TRBD1,TRBV18,CASSPRGQLMNTEAFF
.,TRBV6-1,CASTLDSYNEQFF
.,TRBV5-1,CASMLSYNEQFF
TRBD1,TRBV27,CASTTTGQAYEQYF
TRBD2,TRBV5-6,CASSSSFGGGRDIQYF
.,TRBV11-2,CASSPSEGSYNSPLHF
.,TRBV7-9,CASKTGVSTDTQYF
.,TRBV5-1,CASSLALGGYNEQFF
.,TRBV19,CASTLDWNTGELFF
TRBD1,TRBV5-1,CASSLSTGGDGYTF
.,TRBV5-1,CASRVKEADTQYF
.,TRBV13,CASSLRTEYNEQFF
.,TRBV5-1,CASSFPGEDTQYF
.,TRBV4-2,CASSHLGTAGVHEQYF
.,TRBV18,CASSPNGGDYGYTF
TRBD1,TRBV5-1,CASSPGQGGGPNEQFF
.,TRBV7-2,CASSLYLSGHPTDTQYF
.,TRBV29-1,CSGSTGHGYTF
TRBD1,TRBV7-3,CASSSGGRSYNEQFF
.,TRBV21-1,CASSKLAGGDLGSNEQFF
.,TRBV6-5,CASSYGTYGYTF
TRBD2,TRBV6-5,CASNPSGVGELFF
TRBD2,TRBV4-1,CASSQEVLAGSSYNEQFF
TRBD2,TRBV7-3,CASSLRDNGGGNLNEQFF
TRBD1,TRBV5-1,CASSLEGTEGVEQPQHF
.,TRBV5-1,CASSAQGSDNEQFF
.,TRBV7-9,CASSLEAGEQYF
TRBD1,TRBV4-3,CASSLLQGARNTEAFF
.,TRBV29-1,CSVEGGPSGHGYTF
TRBD1,TRBV7-2,CASSFGRGLYQPQHF
.,TRBV5-1,CASSLGYGGATEAFF
TRBD1,TRBV2,CASSEMSTGTGRGYTF
.,TRBV5-5,CASSLSDPVFLDQETQYF
.,TRBV5-4,CASSFWRGVYNEQFF
.,TRBV10-3,CAISGRGADTGELFF
TRBD2,TRBV19,CASSMRTSGNNEQFF
TRBD1,TRBV5-4,CASRSTGADYGYTF
.,TRBV18,CASSPSLGLNTEAFF
TRBD1,TRBV16,CASSQSGRGNYGYTF
.,TRBV7-7,CASSPGQPPVEQYF
.,TRBV30,CAWSRATGELFF
TRBD2,TRBV7-2,CASSRAPAGGGETQYF
TRBD1,TRBV5-4,CASSPGTGSPYGYTF
TRBD2,TRBV7-2,CASTPGLAGASTDTQYF